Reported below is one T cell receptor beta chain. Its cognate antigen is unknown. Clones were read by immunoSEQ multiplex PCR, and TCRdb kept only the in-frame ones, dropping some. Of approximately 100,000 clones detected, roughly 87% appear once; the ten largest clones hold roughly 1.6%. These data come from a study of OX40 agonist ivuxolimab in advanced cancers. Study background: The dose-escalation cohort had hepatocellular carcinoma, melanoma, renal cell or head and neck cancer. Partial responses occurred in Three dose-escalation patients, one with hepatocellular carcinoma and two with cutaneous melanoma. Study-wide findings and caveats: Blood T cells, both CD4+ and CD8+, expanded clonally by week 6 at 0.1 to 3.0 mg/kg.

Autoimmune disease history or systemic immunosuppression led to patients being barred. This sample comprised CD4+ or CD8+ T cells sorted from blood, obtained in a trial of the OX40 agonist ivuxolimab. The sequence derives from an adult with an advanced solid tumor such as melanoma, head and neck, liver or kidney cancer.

The CDR3 sequence: CASSARDKSPYGYTF. DNA for the CDR3: TGTGCCAGCAGCGCCCGGGACAAGAGCCCTTATGGCTACACCTTC. V gene TRBV5-5 combines with J gene TRBJ1-2; maybe TRBD1 (6 bases). V was cut by 4 bases and J by 5 bases, with 18 bases left in between. This CDR3 contains 15 residues. Per germline, CDR1 SGHKS and CDR2 YYEKEE (reference sequence).